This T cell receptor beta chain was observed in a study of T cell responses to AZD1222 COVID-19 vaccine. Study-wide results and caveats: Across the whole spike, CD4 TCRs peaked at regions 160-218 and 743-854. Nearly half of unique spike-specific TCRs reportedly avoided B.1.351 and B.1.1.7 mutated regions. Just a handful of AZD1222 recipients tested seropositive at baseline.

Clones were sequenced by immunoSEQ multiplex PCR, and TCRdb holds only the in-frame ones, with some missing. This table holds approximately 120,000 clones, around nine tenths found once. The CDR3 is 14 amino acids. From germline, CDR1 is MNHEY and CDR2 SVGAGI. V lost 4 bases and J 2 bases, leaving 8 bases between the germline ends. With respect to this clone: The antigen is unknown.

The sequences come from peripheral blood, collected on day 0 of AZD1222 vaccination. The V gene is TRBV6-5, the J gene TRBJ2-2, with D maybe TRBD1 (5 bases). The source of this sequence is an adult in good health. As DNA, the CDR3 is TGTGCCAGCAGTTTGACAGCCAACACCGGGGAGCTGTTTTTT. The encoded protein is CASSLTANTGELFF.